A selection of T cell receptor beta chains follows, all from one sample in a study of T-cell reconstitution after alpha-beta-depleted transplantation in children. TCRdb analysed the PCR reads with MiXCR anew, one entry per CDR3 protein. Among about 540,000 distinct CDR3 sequences listed, approximately 20% were seen once. The specimen was PBMCs from the stem cell graft donor, collected from the stem cell graft. The receptor source for this set is a human donor who donated a stem cell graft to a child with acute lymphoblastic leukemia. The CDR3 runs from the conserved cysteine through the conserved F or W. D genes are given only for firm matches. The size of a clone is reported for some rows only, either as once, few or many, or as a class for expanded clones.

J gene	D gene	clone size	V gene	CDR3 DNA	CDR3 protein
TRBJ2-1	TRBD2	few	TRBV6-1	TGTGCCAGCAGTCCCCTCCCGGGGACTAGCCCTTACAATGAGCAGTTCTTC	CASSPLPGTSPYNEQFF
TRBJ2-1	TRBD2	-	TRBV11-2	TGTGCCAGCAGCTTAGGGACCCTAGCGGGAGCGACCAATGAGCAGTTCTTC	CASSLGTLAGATNEQFF
TRBJ2-7	-	many	TRBV12-3/TRBV12-4	TGTGCCAGCAGCCGCGACAGGACCTACGAGCAGTACTTC	CASSRDRTYEQYF
TRBJ2-3	-	-	TRBV19	TGTGCCAGTAGTATGGGGACCGGGCACACAGATACGCAGTATTTT	CASSMGTGHTDTQYF
TRBJ2-5	-	few	TRBV12-3/TRBV12-4	TGTGCCAGCAGTCCGTTTGGGGGCCACGGAACAAGCCCGAAAGAGACCCAGTACTTC	CASSPFGGHGTSPKETQYF
TRBJ2-3	TRBD2	few	TRBV20-1	TGCAGTGCTTTACTAGCGGGAGTCTTCACAGATACGCAGTATTTT	CSALLAGVFTDTQYF
TRBJ2-3	TRBD1	-	TRBV7-9	TGTGCCAGCAGCTTAGCACCGACAGGGTTGGTTCGTGGGTATTTT	CASSLAPTGLVRGYF
TRBJ2-3	-	many	TRBV15	TGTGCCACCAGCAGAGATCGGGGAACAGATACGCAGTATTTT	CATSRDRGTDTQYF
TRBJ1-1	-	few	TRBV29-1	TGCAGCGTTACACTAGGGGGCACTGAAGCTTTCTTT	CSVTLGGTEAFF
TRBJ1-2	-	few	TRBV12-3/TRBV12-4	TGTGCCAGCAGTTGGCAGGGTAGTGGCTACACCTTC	CASSWQGSGYTF
TRBJ1-1	-	few	TRBV7-3	TGTGCCAGCAGCAAACAGGGACACGGCACTGAAGCTTTCTTT	CASSKQGHGTEAFF
TRBJ2-1	TRBD2	-	TRBV5-1	TGCGCCAGCAGCTTGCAGACTAGCGAAGTTGAGCAGTTCTTC	CASSLQTSEVEQFF
TRBJ1-2	TRBD1	few	TRBV18	TGTGCCAGCTCGCATCAGGGGGCATTAGGCTACACCTTC	CASSHQGALGYTF
TRBJ1-1	TRBD1	few	TRBV11-1	TGTGCCAGCAGCTTAGCTGCTTGGACAGGGGGTTTGAACACTGAAGCTTTCTTT	CASSLAAWTGGLNTEAFF
TRBJ2-5	TRBD2	few	TRBV18	TGTGCCAGCTCACCATTTCTAGGACTAGCGGGAGAGGGAGAGACCCAGTACTTC	CASSPFLGLAGEGETQYF
TRBJ2-1	TRBD2	-	TRBV6-1	TGTGCCAGCAGTGAAACCCCTAGCGGATTGTACAATGAGCAGTTCTTC	CASSETPSGLYNEQFF
TRBJ2-5	-	few	TRBV6-2/TRBV6-3	TGTGCCAGCAGTTACTCCCCGAAATCCAAAGAGACCCAGTACTTC	CASSYSPKSKETQYF
TRBJ2-1	TRBD2	-	TRBV25-1	TGTGCCAGCAGTGAATTGAATAAGCGGGGGATTATGTACCAAGAGACCCAGTTCTTC	CASSELNKRGIMYQETQFF
TRBJ1-5	-	-	TRBV7-9	TGTGCCAGCAGCTTACGGGGGTTTGGGAATCCGCCCCAGCATTTT	CASSLRGFGNPPQHF
TRBJ2-5	-	few	TRBV2	TGTGCCAGCAGTGAAGCGGTATTGGGAAGTCAAGAGACCCAGTACTTC	CASSEAVLGSQETQYF
TRBJ1-5	-	-	TRBV6-1	TGTGCCAGCAGTGAAGCGAGGGGACCCCATAGCAATCAGCCCCAGCATTTT	CASSEARGPHSNQPQHF
TRBJ2-3	-	-	TRBV7-3	TGTGCCAGCAGCTTAATTCTATCCGGAGATACGCAGTATTTT	CASSLILSGDTQYF
TRBJ2-3	-	-	TRBV7-8	TGTGCCAGCAGGAGCGGCTCGTTCACAGATACGCAGTATTTT	CASRSGSFTDTQYF
TRBJ2-3	TRBD1	-	TRBV12-3/TRBV12-4	TGTGCCAGCAGTTCCGGGACAGGTCGCCATACGCAGTATTTT	CASSSGTGRHTQYF
TRBJ2-1	TRBD1	once	TRBV7-3	TGTGCCAGCAGAGACGACAGGGGGTTCGACAATGAGCAGTTCTTC	CASRDDRGFDNEQFF
TRBJ2-1	-	few	TRBV4-1	TGCGCCAGCAGCCCCAGACAGCCCAGCTCCTACAATGAGCAGTTCTTC	CASSPRQPSSYNEQFF
TRBJ1-1	-	-	TRBV5-6	TGTGCCAGCAGCTTGGCGCTCGGGGCCCCGAACACTGAAGCTTTCTTT	CASSLALGAPNTEAFF
TRBJ1-2	-	few	TRBV2	TGTGCCAGCAGGACGGACAACGTTGGCTACACCTTC	CASRTDNVGYTF
TRBJ2-7	-	-	TRBV3-1	TGTGCCAGCAGCCAAGACTCAGACTCCTACGAGCAGTACTTC	CASSQDSDSYEQYF
TRBJ2-7	-	-	TRBV9	TGTGCCACCTCCCAAGATGGCATTATCTACGAGCAGTACTTC	CATSQDGIIYEQYF
TRBJ2-2	TRBD1	once	TRBV7-2	TGTGCCAGCAGCTCTCGACAGGGGATCTACGGGGAGCTGTTTTTT	CASSSRQGIYGELFF
TRBJ2-2	-	-	TRBV19	TGTGCCACCGCCATCCCCGGGGAGCTGTTTTTT	CATAIPGELFF
TRBJ2-2	-	-	TRBV11-3	TGTGCCAGCAGCCCCCGGGACCCCACCGGGGAGCTGTTTTTT	CASSPRDPTGELFF
TRBJ2-2	-	-	TRBV29-1	TGCAGCGTTCTGGGGGCATCGAGTAATGTCGGGGAGCTGTTTTTT	CSVLGASSNVGELFF
TRBJ1-4	-	few	TRBV25-1	TGTGCCAGCACTCCTAATGAAAAACTGTTTTTT	CASTPNEKLFF
TRBJ1-1	-	few	TRBV7-3	TGTGCCAGCGGAGGGACCAACACTGAAGCTTTCTTT	CASGGTNTEAFF
TRBJ2-7	-	few	TRBV12-3/TRBV12-4	TGTGCCAGCAGTTTATGGGGGACTGACAACTACGAGCAGTACTTC	CASSLWGTDNYEQYF
TRBJ2-1	TRBD2	few	TRBV7-9	TGTGCCAGCAGCCCGACTAGCGGGACTCCTTGGAATGAGCAGTTCTTC	CASSPTSGTPWNEQFF
TRBJ2-3	TRBD2	few	TRBV20-1	TGCAGTGCTAGAGATCCCCTAGCGGGACTAAGCACAGATACGCAGTATTTT	CSARDPLAGLSTDTQYF
TRBJ2-5	-	few	TRBV29-1	TGCAGCGTTGCCTTGGGAGAGACCCAGTACTTC	CSVALGETQYF
TRBJ2-7	TRBD2	-	TRBV5-1	TGCGCCAGCAGTTGGCTAGCGGGAGGCTTTTCCTACGAGCAGTACTTC	CASSWLAGGFSYEQYF
TRBJ2-7	TRBD1	-	TRBV20-1	TGCAGTGCTATTTCCGGACAGGGGTACGAGCAGTACTTC	CSAISGQGYEQYF
TRBJ2-5	-	-	TRBV12-3/TRBV12-4	TGTGCCAGCAGTTTCACCTCTGTAGAGACCCAGTACTTC	CASSFTSVETQYF
TRBJ2-5	TRBD2	-	TRBV10-3	TGTGCCATCAGTGACTTCCGACCGGGACTAGCGGGACCCAAAGAGACCCAGTACTTC	CAISDFRPGLAGPKETQYF
TRBJ2-5	-	-	TRBV5-1	TGCGCCAGCAGCTCCTTCCCAGGGATACAAGAGACCCAGTACTTC	CASSSFPGIQETQYF
TRBJ2-3	TRBD2	-	TRBV11-2	TGTGCCAGCAGCTTAAGGTTGCGGGAGACTTACACAGATACGCAGTATTTT	CASSLRLRETYTDTQYF
TRBJ1-1	-	few	TRBV30	TGTGCCTGGACCCCGGGCACACTCGAAGCTTTCTTT	CAWTPGTLEAFF
TRBJ2-2	-	-	TRBV5-8	TGTGCCAGCAGCTTCGGCCATATTTTCGGGGAGCTGTTTTTT	CASSFGHIFGELFF
TRBJ2-6	-	-	TRBV21-1	TGTGCCAGCAGCAACGGGGACAGGGGAACTGGGGCCAACGTCCTGACTTTC	CASSNGDRGTGANVLTF
TRBJ2-3	-	-	TRBV20-1	TGCAGTGCGCTTGGACTGAGACGCACAGATACGCAGTATTTT	CSALGLRRTDTQYF
TRBJ1-2	-	-	TRBV11-1	TGTGCCAGCAGCTTAGGATTAGACACTCTCGCCCCTTTAAACTATGGCTACACCTTC	CASSLGLDTLAPLNYGYTF
TRBJ2-7	TRBD2	few	TRBV5-1	TGCGCCAGCAGCTTGGCATCGAGCGGGACCTCCTACGAGCAGTACTTC	CASSLASSGTSYEQYF
TRBJ2-1	-	-	TRBV6-1	TGTGCCAGCAGTGAAAAGACCCGGGTAAATGAGCAGTTCTTC	CASSEKTRVNEQFF
TRBJ2-7	TRBD2	few	TRBV5-5	TGTGCCAGCAGCCGCCTAGCGGGAGGAAGGGACGAGCAGTACTTC	CASSRLAGGRDEQYF
TRBJ1-3	-	-	TRBV5-1	TGCGCCAGCAGCTTGGATCTATCGGGTGCCTCTGGAAACACCATATATTTT	CASSLDLSGASGNTIYF